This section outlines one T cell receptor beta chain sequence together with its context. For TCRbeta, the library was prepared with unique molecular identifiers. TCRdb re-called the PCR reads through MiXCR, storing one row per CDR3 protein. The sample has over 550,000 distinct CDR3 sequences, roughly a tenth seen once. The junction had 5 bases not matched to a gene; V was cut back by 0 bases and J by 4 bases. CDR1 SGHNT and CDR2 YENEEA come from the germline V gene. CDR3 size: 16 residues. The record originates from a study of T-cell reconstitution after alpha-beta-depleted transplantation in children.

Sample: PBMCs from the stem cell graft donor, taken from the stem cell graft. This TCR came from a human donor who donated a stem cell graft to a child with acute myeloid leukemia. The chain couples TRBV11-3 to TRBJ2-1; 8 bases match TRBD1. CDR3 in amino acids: CASSLEGQVLYNEQFF. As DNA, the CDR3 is TGTGCCAGCAGCTTAGAGGGACAGGTCCTTTACAATGAGCAGTTCTTC.